A few counts support the clone carrying this T cell receptor beta chain. Its target is not known. The time point was: sample taken at primary tumor resection. The donors were about 67 patients with non-small cell lung cancer that was early-stage and untreated. Whole RNA was taken from tumor, nontumor lung or frozen PBMC; it was then sequenced unsorted. The V and J ends lost 6 bases and 3 bases respectively, with 20 bases between them. Germline V gene sequence: CDR1 SGHTA, CDR2 FQGNSA. The CDR3 is 17 amino acids. The data originate from a study of spatial heterogeneity in lung cancer. In the study overall: Detected beta-chain sequences consistently exceeded alpha-chain sequences. Study-wide results and caveats: Whereas they appeared in blood less at follow-up, ubiquitous expanded tumor TCRs appeared there more at resection.

TCRdb processed the 5' RACE reads anew with MiXCR; each CDR3 protein has one entry. There are around 45,000 distinct CDR3 sequences in the sample; approximately 13% occur only once, and 55% to 60% lies in the top ten. The TCR comes from a male donor with early-stage non-small cell lung cancer. The V call is TRBV7-2, the J call TRBJ2-2; D possibly corresponds to TRBD2 (6 bases). Specimen: PBMCs, collected at surgery. CDR3 region: CASRHRRDSLHTGELFF. In nucleotides, the CDR3 is TGTGCCAGCAGACATCGCCGGGACTCCCTCCACACCGGGGAGCTGTTTTTT.